This T cell receptor beta chain appears in the sequencing data of a study of spatial heterogeneity in lung cancer. Findings of the study overall: Resection saw ubiquitous expanded tumor TCRs appear in blood more than follow-up did.

Time point given: sample taken at primary tumor resection. Researchers sequenced whole RNA taken from tumor, nontumor lung or frozen PBMC without sorting. TCRdb reprocessed the 5' RACE reads with MiXCR, giving one entry per CDR3 protein. The table records some 78,000 distinct CDR3 sequences, 7.5% to 9.5% of them present only once. At least ten counts were recorded for this clonotype. Its matching antigen is unknown. This specimen consisted of PBMCs, obtained at surgery. The sequence was collected from a male donor with early-stage non-small cell lung cancer.

CDR3 in amino acids: CASSPRGAGDHTQYF. DNA for the CDR3: TGCGCCAGCAGCCCTCGCGGGGCGGGAGATCATACGCAGTATTTT. This sequence joins TRBV5-1 and TRBJ2-3; 7 bases are shared with TRBD2. The CDR3 consists of 15 residues. Unmatched junction bases numbered 12, after V lost 4 bases and J lost 7 bases. Germline V gene data show CDR1 as SGHRS and CDR2 as YFSETQ. The full variable domain, with the rest looked up from reference TRBV5-1 and TRBJ2-3, is KAGVTQTPRYLIKTRGQQVTLSCSPISGHRSVSWYQQTPGQGLQFLFEYFSETQRNKGNFPGRFSGRQFSNSRSEMNVSTLELGDSALYLCASSPRGAGDHTQYFGPGTRLTVL.